These T cell receptor beta chains were read from a single sample in a study of T cell repertoires in cytomegalovirus infection. Their antigens remain unidentified. TCRdb reprocessed the reads via MiXCR and lists one record per CDR3 protein. Here the sample spans some 560,000 distinct CDR3 sequences, 35% to 50% being singletons. Sequenced here: cultured PBMCs, sampled from culture after CMV antigen stimulation. These TCRs come from a human donor in good health (CMV status not recorded). Some clones in this sample may be carry-over from other donors' samples. CDR3s include the opening cysteine and the closing phenylalanine or tryptophan. Each record gives: V gene, clone size, J gene, D gene, CDR3 length, CDR3 DNA, CDR3 protein. A D gene is named only where the DNA matches it firmly. Only some rows state a clone size, as once, few, many or a class for expanded clones.

TRBV6-2/TRBV6-3	.	TRBJ1-5	.	16	TGTGCCAGCAGTACCCTAAGGGGGGTGTTGGATCGAACCCAGCATTTT	CASSTLRGVLDRTQHF
TRBV12-3/TRBV12-4	.	TRBJ2-5	TRBD2	15	TGTGCCAGCAGTCCAGTCGGGACTAGCCAAGAGACCCAGTACTTC	CASSPVGTSQETQYF
TRBV12-3/TRBV12-4	.	TRBJ2-1	.	12	TGTGCCAGCAGTTCGTGGGTAAGGGAGCAGTTCTTC	CASSSWVREQFF
TRBV7-9	once	TRBJ2-1	.	13	TGTGCCAGCAGCTTGGTAGCGGTGGGTGAGCAGTTCTTC	CASSLVAVGEQFF
TRBV25-1	.	TRBJ2-7	TRBD1	15	TGTGCCAGCAGTTCACCGGGACAGGAAACCTACGAGCAGTACTTC	CASSSPGQETYEQYF
TRBV24-1	once	TRBJ1-2	.	13	TGTGCCACCAGAGCGGGGGCGGGATCCGGCTACACCTTC	CATRAGAGSGYTF
TRBV7-2	few	TRBJ1-2	.	14	TGTGCCAGCAGCCCTCGTGTCACGAACTATGGCTACACCTTC	CASSPRVTNYGYTF
TRBV10-3	.	TRBJ2-3	.	13	TGTGCCATCAGTGTTAAGGGCTCAGATACGCAGTATTTT	CAISVKGSDTQYF
TRBV7-9	few	TRBJ1-4	.	21	TGTGCCAGCAGCTTAGATCGCAGCCAGCTAGGTCTAGCCGCAACTAATGAAAAACTGTTTTTT	CASSLDRSQLGLAATNEKLFF
TRBV7-9	.	TRBJ2-3	TRBD2	15	TGTGCCAGCAGCTTCAGCGGGGGGGAATTAGATACGCAGTATTTT	CASSFSGGELDTQYF
TRBV7-3	few	TRBJ1-1	.	14	TGTGCCAGCAGCCTAGACGGGCTATACACTGAAGCTTTCTTT	CASSLDGLYTEAFF
TRBV10-3	.	TRBJ2-1	.	12	TGTGCCATCAGGGAGGGAAACAATGAGCAGTTCTTC	CAIREGNNEQFF
TRBV6-2/TRBV6-3	.	TRBJ2-3	TRBD1	18	TGTGCCAGCAGGACAGACAGGGGGCTGTCGGGAAGCGCAGATACGCAGTATTTT	CASRTDRGLSGSADTQYF
TRBV6-8	.	TRBJ2-1	TRBD1	13	TGTGCCAGCAGTTACTCCACAGGGGGCGCGCCGTTCTTC	CASSYSTGGAPFF
TRBV7-2	.	TRBJ2-3	.	13	TGTGCCAGCAGGCCAAGGAACTTAGATACGCAGTATTTT	CASRPRNLDTQYF
TRBV27	.	TRBJ2-2	TRBD2	14	TGTGCCAGCCGGCCGGGGGGGGGGAACGGGGAGCTGTTTTTT	CASRPGGGNGELFF
TRBV4-2	few	TRBJ2-3	TRBD1	14	TGTGCCAGCAGCCCCGGGACAGCGCGAAGGACGCAGTATTTT	CASSPGTARRTQYF
TRBV7-6	.	TRBJ2-3	.	15	TGTGCCAGCAGCTCGCGAGGGACGGTAGGGGATACGCAGTATTTT	CASSSRGTVGDTQYF
TRBV5-5	.	TRBJ2-1	TRBD2	15	TGTGCCAGCAGCCAAAGCGGGGGGGGTTACAATGAGCAGTTCTTC	CASSQSGGGYNEQFF
TRBV6-5	.	TRBJ2-5	.	10	TGTGCCACCGGTGTACGGGACCAGTACTTC	CATGVRDQYF
TRBV7-2	many	TRBJ2-5	TRBD1	15	TGTGCCAGCAGCTTATGGGGACAGGGCCAAGAGACCCAGTACTTC	CASSLWGQGQETQYF
TRBV6-2/TRBV6-3	.	TRBJ1-2	.	14	TGTGCCAGCAGCCACGGAAATTCCCTCTTCGGCTACACCTTC	CASSHGNSLFGYTF
TRBV11-2	.	TRBJ1-1	.	13	TGTGCCAGCAGCTGGAACAGGGTCACTGAAGCTTTCTTT	CASSWNRVTEAFF
TRBV27	.	TRBJ2-1	.	13	TGTGCCAGTGGCCGGGACTCGTTCAATGAGCAGTTCTTC	CASGRDSFNEQFF
TRBV12-3/TRBV12-4	.	TRBJ2-1	TRBD2	19	TGTGCCAGCAGTTGGGCCGGGACTAGCGGGGGGCCTACCTACAATGAGCAGTTCTTC	CASSWAGTSGGPTYNEQFF
TRBV12-3/TRBV12-4	few	TRBJ2-3	TRBD2	13	TGTGCAATAACTAGCGGGGGGGCAGATACGCAGTATTTT	CAITSGGADTQYF
TRBV7-9	few	TRBJ1-2	.	19	TGTGCCAGCAGCCCTTCGACTGGGCAGGGAGACAGTCCTATCTATGGCTACACCTTC	CASSPSTGQGDSPIYGYTF
TRBV7-2	.	TRBJ1-5	.	15	TGTGCCAGCAGCCCCGCCGTTTTCTGCGATCAGCCCCAGCATTTT	CASSPAVFCDQPQHF
TRBV19	few	TRBJ1-6	.	16	TGTGCCAGTAGGCCGAGCCGGGCGTCCTATAATTCACCCCTCCACTTT	CASRPSRASYNSPLHF
TRBV7-2	.	TRBJ2-7	TRBD2	15	TGTGCCAGCAGCCCACTAGCGGCGATCTCCTACGAGCAGTACTTC	CASSPLAAISYEQYF
TRBV6-1	few	TRBJ2-3	TRBD2	14	TGTGCCAGCAGTGAAGGCGGGAGTTTAGATACGCAGTATTTT	CASSEGGSLDTQYF
TRBV7-2	.	TRBJ2-2	.	13	TGTGCCAGCAGCCCCTTATTGGCCGGGGAGCTGTTTTTT	CASSPLLAGELFF
TRBV7-2	few	TRBJ2-1	.	17	TGTGCCAGCAGCCCGTCAGTCGGGGGAGTTACCTACAATGAGCAGTTCTTC	CASSPSVGGVTYNEQFF
TRBV12-3/TRBV12-4	.	TRBJ2-7	TRBD2	15	TGTGCCAGCAGCTACTCCGTAGCGGGGAACCACGAGCAGTACTTC	CASSYSVAGNHEQYF
TRBV12-3/TRBV12-4	.	TRBJ1-5	.	14	TGTGCCAGCAGTTTCGGAGATAGCAATCAGCCCCAGCATTTT	CASSFGDSNQPQHF
TRBV27	.	TRBJ2-5	.	14	TGTGCCAGCAGTTTATATGGGGCAGAAGAGACCCAGTACTTC	CASSLYGAEETQYF
TRBV4-1	few	TRBJ1-1	.	11	TGCGCCAGCAGCCAGGGGAGAAAAGCTTTCTTT	CASSQGRKAFF
TRBV27	.	TRBJ2-3	.	13	TGTGCCAGCAGTTTCTCAGTCTATGATACGCAGTATTTT	CASSFSVYDTQYF
TRBV10-3	.	TRBJ1-6	.	14	TGTGCCATCACAAATAGGACGCAGAATTCACCCCTCCACTTT	CAITNRTQNSPLHF
TRBV7-8	.	TRBJ2-1	.	13	TGTGCCAGCAGCTTAGCCACCTGGAATGAGCAGTTCTTC	CASSLATWNEQFF
TRBV7-2	.	TRBJ1-1	.	18	TGTGCCAGCAGCCTTAGTAGAGTCAGGGCGGCCGTGAACACTGAAGCTTTCTTT	CASSLSRVRAAVNTEAFF
TRBV19	once	TRBJ1-5	TRBD1	12	TGTGCCAGTAGTACCTCAGGGGGGACGCAGCATTTT	CASSTSGGTQHF
TRBV28	few	TRBJ1-1	.	16	TGTGCCAGCAGTTTAATAGGTTCTCGCATCAACACTGAAGCTTTCTTT	CASSLIGSRINTEAFF
TRBV20-1	.	TRBJ1-1	.	16	TGCAGTGCTAGAGTCGGGGGGGGGACGTTTAACTCTGAAGCTTTCTTT	CSARVGGGTFNSEAFF
TRBV6-2/TRBV6-3	once	TRBJ2-7	.	16	TGTGCCAGCAGTTACTCAGTGGGAGTAGTTTCCTACGAGCAGTACTTC	CASSYSVGVVSYEQYF
TRBV7-2	few	TRBJ1-5	.	16	TGTGCCAGCAGCTTAGTTTTCGGGGGAAGCAATCAGCCCCAGCATTTT	CASSLVFGGSNQPQHF
TRBV12-3/TRBV12-4	few	TRBJ2-2	TRBD1	16	TGTGCCAGCAGTTTAGGACAGGGGGCTGGCACCGGGGAGCTGTTTTTT	CASSLGQGAGTGELFF
TRBV7-9	few	TRBJ1-6	.	15	TGTGCCAGCAGCTTATCAGGGTATCCGAATTCACCCCTCCACTTT	CASSLSGYPNSPLHF
TRBV7-9	.	TRBJ2-3	.	14	TGTGCCAGCAGCTCGACAGGTTCGTCAGATACGCAGTATTTT	CASSSTGSSDTQYF
TRBV7-6	.	TRBJ2-3	.	15	TGTGCCAGCAGCTTATGGACCGAACACACAGATACGCAGTATTTT	CASSLWTEHTDTQYF
TRBV7-6	few	TRBJ2-3	.	15	TGTGCCAGCAGCTTAGGGTACAGGTTCACAGATACGCAGTATTTT	CASSLGYRFTDTQYF
TRBV6-5	.	TRBJ2-7	TRBD1	14	TGTGCCAGCAGTTACTCAAGGACAGGGGGCGAGCAGTACTTC	CASSYSRTGGEQYF
TRBV14	.	TRBJ1-1	.	13	TGTGCCAGCAGCCAAGCCATTTTGACTGAAGCTTTCTTT	CASSQAILTEAFF